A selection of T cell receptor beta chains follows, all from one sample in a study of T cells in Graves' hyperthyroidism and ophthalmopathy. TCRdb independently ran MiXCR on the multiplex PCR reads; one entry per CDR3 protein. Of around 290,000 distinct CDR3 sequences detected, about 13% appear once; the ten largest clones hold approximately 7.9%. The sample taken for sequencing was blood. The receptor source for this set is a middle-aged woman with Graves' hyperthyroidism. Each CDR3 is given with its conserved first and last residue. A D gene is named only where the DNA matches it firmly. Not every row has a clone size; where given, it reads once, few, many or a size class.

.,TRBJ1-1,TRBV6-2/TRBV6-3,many,CASSYSVNTEAFF,TGTGCCAGCAGTTACTCCGTGAACACTGAAGCTTTCTTT
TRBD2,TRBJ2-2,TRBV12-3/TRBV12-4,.,CASSPTSGSVGGELFF,TGTGCCAGCAGTCCCACTAGCGGGAGTGTCGGCGGGGAGCTGTTTTTT
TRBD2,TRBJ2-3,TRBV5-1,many,CASRLAGVTDTQYF,TGCGCCAGCAGGCTAGCGGGAGTGACAGATACGCAGTATTTT
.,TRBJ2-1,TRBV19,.,CASSKTRSNSVNEQFF,TGTGCCAGTAGTAAGACTAGATCCAACTCGGTGAATGAGCAGTTCTTC
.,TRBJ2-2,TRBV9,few,CASSDMGRPGELFF,TGTGCCAGCAGCGACATGGGCAGGCCCGGGGAGCTGTTTTTT
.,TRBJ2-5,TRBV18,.,CGSSPGSTGSTQYF,TGTGGCAGCTCACCCGGGAGCACAGGGTCGACCCAGTACTTC
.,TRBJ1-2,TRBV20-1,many,CSARSRGIYGYTF,TGCAGTGCTAGATCCCGGGGGATCTATGGCTACACCTTC
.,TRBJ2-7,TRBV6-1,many,CASSELPRGYEQYF,TGTGCCAGCAGTGAATTACCCAGGGGCTACGAGCAGTACTTC
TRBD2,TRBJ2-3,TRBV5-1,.,CASSLDGTSGRRSTDTQYF,TGCGCCAGCAGCTTGGATGGGACTAGCGGGAGGAGAAGCACAGATACGCAGTATTTT
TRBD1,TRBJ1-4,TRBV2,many,CASSEGTGGEKLFF,TGTGCCAGCAGTGAAGGGACAGGGGGTGAAAAACTGTTTTTT
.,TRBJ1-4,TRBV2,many,CASRFGTTNEKLFF,TGTGCCAGCAGGTTTGGAACAACTAATGAAAAACTGTTTTTT
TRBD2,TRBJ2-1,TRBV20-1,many,CSARDFASGTRTPNEQFF,TGCAGTGCTAGAGATTTTGCTTCCGGGACTAGAACCCCCAATGAGCAGTTCTTC
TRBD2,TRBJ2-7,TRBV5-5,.,CASSLGPLSGSGYEQYF,TGTGCCAGCAGCTTAGGACCTCTTAGCGGGAGTGGATACGAGCAGTACTTC
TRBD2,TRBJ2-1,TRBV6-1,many,CASRPTSGRTGTYNEQFF,TGTGCCAGCAGACCGACTAGCGGGAGGACAGGGACCTACAATGAGCAGTTCTTC
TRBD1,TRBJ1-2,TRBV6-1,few,CASSPTTGGHGYTF,TGTGCCAGCAGTCCTACTACAGGGGGCCATGGCTACACCTTC
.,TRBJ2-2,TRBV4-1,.,CASSRFPGHPPGELFF,TGCGCCAGCAGCCGATTCCCGGGACACCCCCCCGGGGAGCTGTTTTTT
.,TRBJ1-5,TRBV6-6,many,CASSYSRQGGQPQHF,TGTGCCAGCAGTTACTCGCGGCAGGGAGGCCAGCCCCAGCATTTT
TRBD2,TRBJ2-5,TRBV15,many,CATSRASGLAGGPLYF,TGTGCCACCAGCAGAGCTTCGGGACTAGCGGGAGGGCCCCTCTACTTC
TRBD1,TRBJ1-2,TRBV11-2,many,CASSLPLRDSIKGGYTF,TGTGCCAGCAGCTTACCCCTTAGGGACAGCATCAAGGGCGGCTACACCTTC
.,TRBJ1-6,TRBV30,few,CAWTGSGNSPLHF,TGTGCCTGGACGGGGTCGGGGAATTCACCCCTCCACTTT
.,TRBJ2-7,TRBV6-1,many,CASSAYRDTSSYEQYF,TGTGCCAGCAGTGCGTACCGGGACACAAGCTCCTACGAGCAGTACTTC
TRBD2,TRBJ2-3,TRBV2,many,CASSPPAGVADTQYF,TGTGCCAGCAGCCCCCCAGCGGGAGTTGCGGATACGCAGTATTTT
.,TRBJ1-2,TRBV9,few,CASSVTTGNGYTF,TGTGCCAGCAGCGTAACCACGGGGAATGGCTACACCTTC
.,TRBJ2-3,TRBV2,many,CASRVDRLITDTQYF,TGTGCCAGCAGAGTAGACAGGTTGATCACAGATACGCAGTATTTT
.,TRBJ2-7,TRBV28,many,CASSPAFESYEQYF,TGTGCCAGCAGTCCCGCCTTTGAATCCTACGAGCAGTACTTC
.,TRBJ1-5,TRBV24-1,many,CATSDPGISQPQHF,TGTGCCACCAGTGATCCGGGAATCAGTCAGCCCCAGCATTTT
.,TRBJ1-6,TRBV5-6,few,CASSRRSPLHF,TGTGCCAGCAGCCGTCGGTCACCCCTCCACTTT
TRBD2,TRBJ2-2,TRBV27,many,CASSSRGGNTGELFF,TGTGCCAGCAGTTCCCGCGGGGGGAACACCGGGGAGCTGTTTTTT
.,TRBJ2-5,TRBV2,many,CASRETPTGETQYF,TGTGCCAGCAGAGAAACGCCGACGGGGGAGACCCAGTACTTC
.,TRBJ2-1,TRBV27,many,CASSLAGTHNEQFF,TGTGCCAGCAGTTTAGCCGGGACTCACAATGAGCAGTTCTTC
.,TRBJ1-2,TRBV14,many,CASSPGAYYGYTF,TGTGCCAGCAGCCCAGGGGCCTACTATGGCTACACCTTC
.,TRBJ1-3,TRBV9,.,CASSVDRTSGNTIYF,TGTGCCAGCAGCGTAGACAGGACCTCTGGAAACACCATATATTTT
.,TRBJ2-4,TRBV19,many,CASMDMGLVGGKNIQYF,TGTGCCAGTATGGACATGGGTCTAGTTGGGGGAAAAAACATTCAGTACTTC
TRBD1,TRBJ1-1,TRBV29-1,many,CSVFRDRGRDTEAFF,TGCAGCGTCTTCCGGGACAGGGGGAGGGACACTGAAGCTTTCTTT
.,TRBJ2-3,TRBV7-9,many,CASSPTRGHGDTQYF,TGTGCCAGCAGCCCGACTAGGGGTCACGGAGATACGCAGTATTTT
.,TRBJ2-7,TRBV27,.,CASSLAGRPYEQYF,TGTGCCAGCAGTCTTGCGGGAAGGCCCTACGAGCAGTACTTC
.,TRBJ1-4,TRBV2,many,CASSSRVGGEKLFF,TGTGCCAGCAGTTCCAGGGTGGGAGGTGAAAAACTGTTTTTT
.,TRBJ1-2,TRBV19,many,CASKVGGGYTF,TGTGCCAGTAAAGTTGGAGGAGGCTACACCTTC
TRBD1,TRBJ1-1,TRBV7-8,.,CASRRQGMNTEAFF,TGTGCCAGCAGGCGACAGGGAATGAACACTGAAGCTTTCTTT